The 21 T cell receptor beta chains listed next were all sequenced from one sample in a study of T cell responses to AZD1222 COVID-19 vaccine. TCRdb's table, derived via immunoSEQ multiplex PCR, lists solely in-frame clones and lacks some. The sample holds about 150,000 clones; 75% to 90% are singletons and the top ten take 5.5% to 7%. Sequencing used peripheral blood, obtained after recovery from COVID-19. These receptors were obtained from an adult who had recovered from COVID-19.

This chain connects TRBV18 to TRBJ1-2; D unclear. The length of the CDR3 is 12 residues. Germline values: CDR1 KGHSH, CDR2 LQKENI. Trimming removed 6 bases from V and 8 bases from J, with 13 bases in between. CDR3 sequence (DNA): TGTGCCAGCTCGACCTCTTTAGGGGGCTACACCTTC. The encoded protein is CASSTSLGGYTF.

The chain has TRBV28 and TRBJ1-5, with D possibly TRBD1 on 5 matching bases. Trimming took 10 bases from V and 7 from J, leaving 17 bases between them. Germline V CDR1 and CDR2: MDHEN, SYDVKM. CDR3 length: 13 amino acids. Here the CDR3 reads CATRTRVDQPQHF. The CDR3 nucleotides are TGTGCCACCCGAACCAGGGTAGACCAGCCCCAGCATTTT.

As regards this clone: The junction does not match germline at one end; this may be a read error. The chain combines TRBV5-1 with TRBJ2-5; TRBD1 agrees at 9 bases. CDR1 is SGHRS, CDR2 YFSETQ, per germline. The CDR3 is 15 amino acids. DNA of the CDR3: TGCGCCAGCAGCCTGGGGACAGGGATGCAAGGGACCCAGTACTTC. It codes for CASSLGTGMQGTQYF.

The rearrangement links TRBV19 to TRBJ2-7; D is unclear. Trimming stripped 1 base from V and 6 bases from J, with 10 bases between. The CDR3 extends over 13 amino acids. Germline V gene lookup returns CDR1 LNHDA and CDR2 SQIVND (reference sequence). DNA of the CDR3: TGTGCCAGTAGTATAGGCTGGGCAGGCGAGCAGTACTTC. Translation gives CASSIGWAGEQYF. Full variable domain (missing parts from reference TRBV19 and TRBJ2-7): DGGITQSPKYLFRKEGQNVTLSCEQNLNHDAMYWYRQDPGQGLRLIYYSQIVNDFQKGDIAEGYSVSREKKESFPLTVTSAQKNPTAFYLCASSIGWAGEQYFGPGTRLTVT.

V is TRBV27 and J is TRBJ1-2, with 9 bases that match TRBD1. The junction had 5 bases not matched to a gene; V was cut back by 3 bases and J by 0 bases. Germline CDR1 MNHEY, CDR2 SMNVEV (reference sequence). This CDR3 contains 16 residues. CDR3 sequence (DNA): TGTGCCAGCAGTTTGTACGGGACAGGGCCTAACTATGGCTACACCTTC. Protein sequence: CASSLYGTGPNYGYTF.

The sample holds a few counts of this clone. The CDR3 region has the DNA TGTGCCAGCAGCTTAGCTAGGGCTAGCGATGAGCAGTTCTTC. The encoded protein is CASSLARASDEQFF. The gene calls are TRBV11-1 and TRBJ2-1; the D gene is possibly TRBD2 (6 bases). The CDR3 sequence is 14 residues long. Germline CDR1 and CDR2: SGHAT and FQDESV (reference sequence). The V and J ends lost 0 bases and 8 bases respectively, with 11 bases between them.

This chain joins TRBV10-3 and TRBJ2-3; D gene uncertain. This CDR3 is built from 13 residues. Germline-derived CDR1 and CDR2 are ENHRY and SYGVKD. Trimming pared 6 bases from V and 1 base from J, leaving 8 bases between. CDR3: CAIRSDGTDTQYF. The CDR3 DNA sequence: TGTGCCATCAGATCGGACGGCACAGATACGCAGTATTTT.

The chain employs TRBV7-9 and TRBJ2-1; D may be TRBD2 (6 bases). V was shortened by 3 bases and J by 4 bases, with 10 bases between the two germline ends. The CDR3 loop spans 14 amino acids. Germline-derived CDR1 and CDR2 are SEHNR and FQNEAQ (reference sequence). CDR3 amino acids: CASSFLASYNEQFF. In DNA, the CDR3 is TGTGCCAGCAGCTTTCTAGCGTCTTACAATGAGCAGTTCTTC.

The chain has TRBV3-1 (or the pseudogene TRBV3-2) and TRBJ2-1; 14 bases match TRBD2. The V segment lost 2 bases and the J segment 8 bases; nucleotides outside the gene matches: 2. The CDR3 totals 15 residues. Germline CDR1 and CDR2: LGHDT and YNNKEL (reference sequence). CDR3 protein: CASSQMGLAGDEQFF. The CDR3 DNA sequence: TGTGCCAGCAGCCAAATGGGACTAGCGGGAGATGAGCAGTTCTTC.

The chain links TRBV18 to TRBJ2-2; 8 positions agree with TRBD2. This CDR3 is built from 15 residues. V dropped 5 bases and J dropped 6; count of bases not matched to a gene: 8. The germline V gene encodes CDR1 KGHSH and CDR2 LQKENI. The CDR3 DNA reads as TGTGCCAGCTCAACGGCGGGACTAGAAGCCGGGGAGCTGTTTTTT. Translation gives CASSTAGLEAGELFF.

V usage is TRBV4-2 and J usage is TRBJ2-7; 16 nucleotides line up with TRBD2. The CDR3 is made up of 18 amino acids. Germline V gene data show CDR1 as LGHNA and CDR2 as YNFKEQ. The J segment lost 2 bases and the V segment lost 3 bases, leaving 7 bases of the junction unmatched. CDR3 in DNA: TGTGCCAGCAGCCATCCACCCGGGACTAGCGGGGGGGCCTACGAGCAGTACTTC. It yields the protein CASSHPPGTSGGAYEQYF.

V gene TRBV9 combines with J gene TRBJ1-2, with 7 bases identical to TRBD1. Losses at the gene ends were 4 bases for V and 2 bases for J; bases not matched to a gene: 5. The CDR3 has 14 residues. Looked up from germline, CDR1 is SGDLS and CDR2 is YYNGEE. CDR3 sequence: CASSPMTGNYGYTF. The CDR3 DNA reads TGTGCCAGCAGCCCAATGACAGGGAACTATGGCTACACCTTC.

The chain combines TRBV5-1 with TRBJ2-1, with D possibly being TRBD1 (5 bases). Germline CDR1 is SGHRS and CDR2 is YFSETQ. The CDR3 extends over 13 amino acids. The V end lost 4 bases, the J end lost 4 bases, and 9 bases lay between the germline ends. This CDR3 reads CASSLDSYNEQFF. CDR3 bases: TGCGCCAGCAGCCTAGACAGTTACAATGAGCAGTTCTTC.

CDR3 coding DNA: TGTGCCAGCAGCCCGGGGACAGGGTACGTCCCTTTCTTT. Protein: CASSPGTGYVPFF. This sequence joins TRBV7-3 and TRBJ1-1, with 9 bases matching TRBD1. The CDR3 is made up of 13 amino acids. Per germline, CDR1 SGHTA and CDR2 FQGTGA. V trimming: 5 bases; J trimming: 12 bases; junction bases outside the gene matches: 10.

As for this clone: A junction end diverges from the germline sequence, so it may reflect a read error. This sequence joins TRBV6-4 and TRBJ1-1; a possible D gene is TRBD1 (6 bases). The CDR3 is made up of 13 amino acids. Per the germline V gene, CDR1 is MRHNA and CDR2 is SNTAGT. CDR3 loop: CASSDSQGMRHYF. The CDR3 coding sequence is TGTGCCAGCAGTGACTCGCAGGGGATGCGTCATTATTTT.

The J gene is TRBJ2-7, the V gene TRBV5-5; TRBD1 matches at 8 bases. CDR1 and CDR2 (germline): SGHKS, YYEKEE (reference sequence). The CDR3 extends over 14 amino acids. Germline trimming cut 0 bases from V and 7 bases from J; bases unmatched to any gene: 6. CDR3 sequence: CASSLGQGAREQYF. CDR3 sequence (DNA): TGTGCCAGCAGCTTGGGTCAGGGGGCGCGTGAGCAGTACTTC.

The rearrangement links TRBV5-1 to TRBJ2-1, with TRBD2 matching over 9 bases. Germline V lookup: CDR1 SGHRS, CDR2 YFSETQ. V was pared by 4 bases and J by 2 bases, with 7 bases of the junction left unmatched. This CDR3 has 16 residues. CDR3 region: CASSPQTSGPYNEQFF. DNA for the CDR3: TGCGCCAGCAGCCCGCAGACTAGCGGCCCCTACAATGAGCAGTTCTTC.

The chain uses TRBV20-1 and TRBJ1-2; unclear D gene. Germline V gives CDR1 DFQATT, CDR2 SNEGSKA (reference sequence). Deletions cut 3 bases from V and 2 bases from J, with 19 bases between. The CDR3 covers 16 residues. CDR3 amino acids: CSASISSDTANYGYTF. As DNA, the CDR3 is TGCAGTGCTAGTATAAGCAGCGACACTGCCAACTATGGCTACACCTTC.

The chain employs TRBV3-1 (or the pseudogene TRBV3-2) and TRBJ2-1; 11 nucleotides align to TRBD2. The CDR3 totals 15 residues. Per the germline V gene, CDR1 is LGHDT and CDR2 is YNNKEL (reference sequence). The trim removed 4 bases at V and 7 bases at J, leaving 6 bases unmatched. DNA for the CDR3: TGTGCCAGCAGCCCGACTAGCGGGATTCAAAATGAGCAGTTCTTC. Translating it yields CASSPTSGIQNEQFF.

This chain joins TRBV12-3 or TRBV12-4 and TRBJ2-3; D ambiguous. The germline V and J ends were trimmed by 7 bases and 5 bases, with 13 bases remaining between them. This CDR3 contains 13 residues. CDR3: CASTRRAQDTQYF. In nucleotides, the CDR3 is TGTGCCAGCACTAGACGGGCTCAAGATACGCAGTATTTT.

The gene calls are TRBV19 and TRBJ2-1; 7 positions match TRBD1. Trimming cost V 5 bases and J 5 bases; bases outside gene matches: 15. Germline V CDR1 and CDR2: LNHDA, SQIVND (reference sequence). The CDR3 is 17 amino acids. This CDR3 reads CASSFRQGLGVNNEQFF. The CDR3 DNA sequence: TGTGCCAGTAGTTTCCGACAGGGCCTTGGTGTGAACAATGAGCAGTTCTTC. Full variable domain (rest looked up from reference TRBV19 and TRBJ2-1): DGGITQSPKYLFRKEGQNVTLSCEQNLNHDAMYWYRQDPGQGLRLIYYSQIVNDFQKGDIAEGYSVSREKKESFPLTVTSAQKNPTAFYLCASSFRQGLGVNNEQFFGPGTRLTVL.